Many counts were recorded for the clone carrying this T cell receptor (beta chain). Its antigen is currently unknown. The sample comes from a study of T-cell memory formation after mild COVID-19. Findings of the study overall: Clones shrinking between day 15 and 85 showed a balanced CD4/CD8 split, and those that grew later tilted toward CD4+. Mainly CM and EM harbored the contracting CD4+ clones; mainly EMRA harbored the CD8+ ones.

The CDR3 is 15 residues long. Per the germline V gene, CDR1 is SGHRS and CDR2 is YFSETQ. Deletions cut 4 bases from V and 2 bases from J, with 15 bases between. TCRdb processed the 5' RACE reads anew with MiXCR; each CDR3 protein has one entry. The sample contains about 57,000 distinct CDR3 sequences, approximately 12% of which appear only once. V and J are TRBV5-1 and TRBJ1-1; D perhaps matches TRBD1 (5 bases). This clonotype was sampled from a man aged 18 to 35 who had mild COVID-19 (a few samples of this study predate the infection). Cell type and time point are not known. Sample: PBMCs or a T cell subset sorted from them (not recorded which). CDR3 residues: CASSPSGPSNTEAFF. The DNA for the CDR3 is TGCGCCAGCAGCCCCTCGGGACCGTCAAACACTGAAGCTTTCTTT.